This T cell receptor (beta chain) is drawn from a study of blood T cell repertoires in COVID-19. Study-wide background: Sample material is recorded as cDNA or gDNA derived from T cells, B-cell-depleted T cells, or PBMCs.

Profiling relied on immunoSEQ multiplex PCR, and the TCRdb table lists in-frame clones only, not all of them. The sample lists over 120,000 clones, 80% to 90% occurring once. CDR1 is MDHEN, CDR2 SYDVKM, per germline. Trimming removed 6 bases at V and 5 bases at J, with 5 bases between. The CDR3 is 12 amino acids. The receptor was derived from a man between 60 and 75 years old who had recovered from COVID-19. Sequenced sample: PBMCs or T cells enriched from blood (not recorded which). This chain connects TRBV28 to TRBJ1-6; no clear D gene. Written as DNA, the CDR3 is TGTGCCAGCAGCCGAGATAATTCACCCCTCCACTTT. Translated, it gives CASSRDNSPLHF.